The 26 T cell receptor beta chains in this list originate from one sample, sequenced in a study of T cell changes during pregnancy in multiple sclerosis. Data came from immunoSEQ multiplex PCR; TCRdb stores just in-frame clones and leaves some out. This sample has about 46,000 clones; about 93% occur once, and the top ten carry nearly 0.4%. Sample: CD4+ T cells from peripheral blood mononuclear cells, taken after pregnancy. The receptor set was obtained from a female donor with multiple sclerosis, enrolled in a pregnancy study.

CDR3 in DNA: TGTGCCAGCAGCCAAGAGCAGGGTTTGCAGGGGATGAGTGAGCAGTTCTTC. Translation gives CASSQEQGLQGMSEQFF. This chain joins TRBV14 and TRBJ2-1, with a weak D call TRBD1 (6 bases). The germline V and J ends were trimmed by 0 bases and 9 bases, with 21 bases remaining between them. The CDR3 loop spans 17 amino acids. Germline CDR1 and CDR2: SGHDN and FVKESK. Supplemented by reference TRBV14 and TRBJ2-1, the full variable domain reads EAGVTQFPSHSVIEKGQTVTLRCDPISGHDNLYWYRRVMGKEIKFLLHFVKESKQDESGMPNNRFLAERTGGTYSTLKVQPAELEDSGVYFCASSQEQGLQGMSEQFFGPGTRLTVL.

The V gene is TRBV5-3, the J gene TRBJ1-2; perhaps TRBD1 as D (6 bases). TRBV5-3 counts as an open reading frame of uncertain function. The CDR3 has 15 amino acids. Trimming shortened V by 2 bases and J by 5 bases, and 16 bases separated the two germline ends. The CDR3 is CARSFEGRGLYGYTF. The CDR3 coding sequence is TGTGCCAGAAGCTTTGAGGGCAGGGGCTTATATGGCTACACCTTC.

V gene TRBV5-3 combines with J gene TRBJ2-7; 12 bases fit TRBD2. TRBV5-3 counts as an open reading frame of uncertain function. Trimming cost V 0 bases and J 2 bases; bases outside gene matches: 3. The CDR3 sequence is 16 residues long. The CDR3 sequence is CARSLVASGRAYEQYF. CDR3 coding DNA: TGTGCCAGAAGCTTGGTGGCTAGCGGGAGGGCCTACGAGCAGTACTTC.

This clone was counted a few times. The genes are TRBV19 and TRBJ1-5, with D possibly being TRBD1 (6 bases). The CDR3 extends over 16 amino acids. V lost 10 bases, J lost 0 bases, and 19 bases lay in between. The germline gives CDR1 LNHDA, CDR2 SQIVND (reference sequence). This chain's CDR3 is CATRGRVNLSNQPQHF. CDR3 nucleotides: TGTGCCACCAGGGGCAGGGTCAACCTTAGCAATCAGCCCCAGCATTTT.

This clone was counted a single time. The CDR3 coding sequence is TGTGCCAGCAGTTACTCGATTCAGGGGAGCAATGAGCAGTTCTTC. Amino acid sequence: CASSYSIQGSNEQFF. V usage is TRBV6-5 and J usage is TRBJ2-1; the D gene is possibly TRBD1 (6 bases). The CDR3 is 15 amino acids. Trimming pared 0 bases from V and 6 bases from J, leaving 12 bases between. Germline V lookup: CDR1 MNHEY, CDR2 SVGAGI.

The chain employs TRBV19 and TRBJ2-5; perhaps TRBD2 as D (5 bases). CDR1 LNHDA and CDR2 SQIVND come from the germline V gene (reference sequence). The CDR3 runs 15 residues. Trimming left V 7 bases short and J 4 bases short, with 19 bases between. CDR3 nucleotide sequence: TGTGCCAGTAACCCAGCCAAAGGAGGCTTAGAGACCCAGTACTTC. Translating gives CASNPAKGGLETQYF.

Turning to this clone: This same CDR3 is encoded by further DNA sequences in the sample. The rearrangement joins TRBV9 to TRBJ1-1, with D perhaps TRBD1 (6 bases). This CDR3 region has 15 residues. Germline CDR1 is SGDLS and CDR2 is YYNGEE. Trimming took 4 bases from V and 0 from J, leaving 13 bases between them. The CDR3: CASSPGARMNTEAFF. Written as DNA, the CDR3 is TGTGCCAGCAGCCCAGGGGCCCGGATGAACACTGAAGCTTTCTTT.

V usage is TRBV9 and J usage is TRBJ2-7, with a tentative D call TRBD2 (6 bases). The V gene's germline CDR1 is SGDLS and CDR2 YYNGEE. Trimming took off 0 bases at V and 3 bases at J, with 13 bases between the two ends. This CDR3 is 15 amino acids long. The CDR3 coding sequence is TGTGCCAGCAGCGTAGGGCCTAGCGCGGACTACGAGCAGTACTTC. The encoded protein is CASSVGPSADYEQYF.

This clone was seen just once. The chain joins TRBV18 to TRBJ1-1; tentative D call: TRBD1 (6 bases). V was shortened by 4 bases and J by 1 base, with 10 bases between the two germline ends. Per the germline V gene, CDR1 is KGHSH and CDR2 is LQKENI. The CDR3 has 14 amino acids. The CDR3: CASSLLGGNTEAFF. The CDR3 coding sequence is TGTGCCAGCTCACTCTTAGGGGGGAACACTGAAGCTTTCTTT.

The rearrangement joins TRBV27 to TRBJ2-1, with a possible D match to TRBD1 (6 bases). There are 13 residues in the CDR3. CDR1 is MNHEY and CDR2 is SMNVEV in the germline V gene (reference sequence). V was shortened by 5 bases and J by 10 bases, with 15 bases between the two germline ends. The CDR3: CASSADRTREQFF. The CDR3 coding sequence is TGTGCCAGCAGTGCTGACAGGACTCGAGAGCAGTTCTTC.

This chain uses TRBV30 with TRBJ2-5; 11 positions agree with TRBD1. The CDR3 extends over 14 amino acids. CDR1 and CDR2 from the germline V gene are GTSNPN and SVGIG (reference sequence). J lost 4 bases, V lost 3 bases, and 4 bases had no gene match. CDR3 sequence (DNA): TGTGCCTGGAGGGACAGGGGGCACGGAGAGACCCAGTACTTC. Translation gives CAWRDRGHGETQYF.

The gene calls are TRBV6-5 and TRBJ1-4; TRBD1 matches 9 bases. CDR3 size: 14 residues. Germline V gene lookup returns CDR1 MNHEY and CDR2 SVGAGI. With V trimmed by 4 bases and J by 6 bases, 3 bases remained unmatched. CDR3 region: CASSSGTGYEKLFF. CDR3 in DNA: TGTGCCAGCAGTTCCGGGACAGGGTATGAAAAACTGTTTTTT.

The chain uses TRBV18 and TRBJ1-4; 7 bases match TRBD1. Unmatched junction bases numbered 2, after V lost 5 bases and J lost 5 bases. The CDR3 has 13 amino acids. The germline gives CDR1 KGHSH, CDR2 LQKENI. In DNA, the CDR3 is TGTGCCAGCTCAGTGGGACAGAATGAAAAACTGTTTTTT. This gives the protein CASSVGQNEKLFF.

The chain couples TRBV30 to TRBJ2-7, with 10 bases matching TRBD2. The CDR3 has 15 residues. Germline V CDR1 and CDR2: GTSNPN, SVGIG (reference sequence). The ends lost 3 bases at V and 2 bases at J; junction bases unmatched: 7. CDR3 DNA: TGTGCCTGGAGCCCTGGACTAGCGGCTACCTACGAGCAGTACTTC. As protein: CAWSPGLAATYEQYF.

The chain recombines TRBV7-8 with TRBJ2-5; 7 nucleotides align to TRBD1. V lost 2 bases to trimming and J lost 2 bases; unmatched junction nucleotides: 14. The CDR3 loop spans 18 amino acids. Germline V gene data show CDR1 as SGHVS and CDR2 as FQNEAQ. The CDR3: CASSLIGGAGQVQETQYF. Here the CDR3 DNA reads TGTGCCAGCAGCTTAATCGGCGGTGCTGGACAGGTTCAAGAGACCCAGTACTTC.

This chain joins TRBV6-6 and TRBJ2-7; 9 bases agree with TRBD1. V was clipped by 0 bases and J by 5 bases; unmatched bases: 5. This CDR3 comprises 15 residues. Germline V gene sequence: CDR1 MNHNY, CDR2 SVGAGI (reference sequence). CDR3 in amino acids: CASSYSEQGANEQYF. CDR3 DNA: TGTGCCAGCAGTTACTCGGAACAGGGGGCCAACGAGCAGTACTTC.

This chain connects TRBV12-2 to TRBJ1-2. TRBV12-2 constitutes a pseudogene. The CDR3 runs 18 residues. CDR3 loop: CASRLLTKWGGLNYGYTF. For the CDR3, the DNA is TGTGCAAGTCGCTTATTAACCAAGTGGGGGGGACTTAACTATGGCTACACCTTC.

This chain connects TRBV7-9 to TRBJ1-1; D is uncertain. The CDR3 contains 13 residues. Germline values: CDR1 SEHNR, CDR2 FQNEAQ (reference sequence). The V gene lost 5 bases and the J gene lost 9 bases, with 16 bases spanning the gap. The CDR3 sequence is CASSQRSAGQAFF. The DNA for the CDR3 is TGTGCCAGCAGCCAGCGGTCGGCAGGTCAAGCTTTCTTT.

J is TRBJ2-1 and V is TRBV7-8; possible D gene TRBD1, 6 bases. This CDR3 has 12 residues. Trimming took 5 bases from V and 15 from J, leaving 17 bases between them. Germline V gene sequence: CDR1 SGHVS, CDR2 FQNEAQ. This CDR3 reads CASSPRTAPGFF. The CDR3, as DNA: TGTGCCAGCAGCCCTCGGACAGCGCCCGGGTTCTTC.

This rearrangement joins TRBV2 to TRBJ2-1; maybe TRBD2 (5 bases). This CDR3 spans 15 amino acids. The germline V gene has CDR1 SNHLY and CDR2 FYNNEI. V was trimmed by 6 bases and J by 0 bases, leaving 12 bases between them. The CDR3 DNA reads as TGTGCCAGCAGCTATAGCGTTAGCTCCTACAATGAGCAGTTCTTC. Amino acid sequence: CASSYSVSSYNEQFF.

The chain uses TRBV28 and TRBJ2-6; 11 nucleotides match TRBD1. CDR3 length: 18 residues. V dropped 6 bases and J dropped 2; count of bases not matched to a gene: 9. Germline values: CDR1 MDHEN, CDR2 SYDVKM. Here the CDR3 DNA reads TGTGCCAGCAGACCGACCGGGACAGGGGGAACTGGGGCCAACGTCCTGACTTTC. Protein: CASRPTGTGGTGANVLTF.

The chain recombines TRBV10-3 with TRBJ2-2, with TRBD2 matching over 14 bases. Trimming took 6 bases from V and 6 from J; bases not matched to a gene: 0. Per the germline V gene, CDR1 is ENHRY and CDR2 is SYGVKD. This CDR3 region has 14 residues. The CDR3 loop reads CAIRGLAGAGELFF. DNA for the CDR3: TGTGCCATCAGGGGACTAGCGGGAGCCGGGGAGCTGTTTTTT.

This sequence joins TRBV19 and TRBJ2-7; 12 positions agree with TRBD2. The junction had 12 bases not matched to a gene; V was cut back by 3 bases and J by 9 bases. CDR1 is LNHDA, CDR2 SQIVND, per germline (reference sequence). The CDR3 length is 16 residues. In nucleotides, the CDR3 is TGTGCCAGTAGTATGCGGGGGACTAGCGGGTCCCGACTGCAGTACTTC. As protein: CASSMRGTSGSRLQYF.

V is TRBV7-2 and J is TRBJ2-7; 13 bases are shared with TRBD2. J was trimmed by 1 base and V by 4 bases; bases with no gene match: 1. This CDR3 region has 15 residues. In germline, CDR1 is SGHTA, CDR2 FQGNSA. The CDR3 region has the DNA TGTGCCAGCAGCTGGGGACTAGCGGGATCCTACGAGCAGTACTTC. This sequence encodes CASSWGLAGSYEQYF. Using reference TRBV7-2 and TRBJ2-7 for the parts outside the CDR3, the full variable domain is GAGVSQSPSNKVTEKGKDVELRCDPISGHTALYWYRQSLGQGLEFLIYFQGNSAPDKSGLPSDRFSAERTGGSVSTLTIQRTQQEDSAVYLCASSWGLAGSYEQYFGPGTRLTVT.

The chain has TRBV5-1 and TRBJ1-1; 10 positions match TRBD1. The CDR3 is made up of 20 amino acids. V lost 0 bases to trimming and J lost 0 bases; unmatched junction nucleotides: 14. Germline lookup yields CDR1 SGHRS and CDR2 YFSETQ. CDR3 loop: CASSLAEDRGTFPMNTEAFF. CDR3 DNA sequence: TGCGCCAGCAGCTTGGCCGAGGACAGGGGGACCTTCCCCATGAACACTGAAGCTTTCTTT.

The CDR3 DNA follows: TGTGCCATCAGCGCCGGGACAGGGTTATCTGAGCAGTACTTC. Translating it yields CAISAGTGLSEQYF. The chain combines TRBV10-3 with TRBJ2-7, with 9 bases fitting TRBD1. Germline V gives CDR1 ENHRY, CDR2 SYGVKD. The CDR3 runs 14 residues. V shed 6 bases, J shed 7 bases, and the junction held 10 bases outside the gene matches.